This T cell receptor beta chain was identified during a study of early T cells in non-severe SARS-CoV-2 infection. Overall study: Unpaired chains resulted from sequencing bulk RNA of unsorted whole blood.

TCRdb independently ran MiXCR on the 5' RACE reads; one entry per CDR3 protein. The data show about 64,000 distinct CDR3 sequences, with roughly 12% seen just once and around 1.5% held by the top ten. The sequencing used whole blood, collected at baseline. This receptor was obtained from an adult who was a healthcare worker with PCR-confirmed SARS-CoV-2 infection or an uninfected control (not recorded which).

In DNA form, the CDR3 reads TGCAGCGCAACCCGGGACTCGGGGGAGCTGTTTTTT. This sequence encodes CSATRDSGELFF. The rearrangement joins TRBV29-1 to TRBJ2-2; a possible D gene is TRBD2 (6 bases). Germline V CDR1 and CDR2: SQVTM, ANQGSEA. V lost 7 bases and J 8 bases, leaving 14 bases between the germline ends. This CDR3 comprises 12 residues.